This T cell receptor (beta chain) was sequenced during a study of glioma-infiltrating T cells. Amplification of TCR alpha and beta CDR3 regions from RNA used iRepertoire nested multiplex PCR. TCRdb redid the calling of the multiplex PCR reads with MiXCR, one entry per CDR3 protein. The sample holds about 89,000 distinct CDR3 sequences, about a quarter seen once. The germline V gene has CDR1 SGHTA and CDR2 FQGNSA. The CDR3 has 15 residues. Trimming at V came to 5 bases and at J to 3 bases, leaving 6 bases not matched to a gene. This clonotype has a count of ten or more. Antigen: not known. Study-level points and caveats: Non-neoplastic patients had below-expected tissue-blood divergence, while all gliomas exceeded expectation.

The sequence came from a human donor with low-grade glioma or glioblastoma, undergoing nonglioma brain surgery, or in good health (not recorded which). V usage is TRBV7-2 and J usage is TRBJ2-5; 10 bases are shared with TRBD1. Specimen: glioma tissue, nonneoplastic brain tissue, or PBMCs (not recorded which). The CDR3 sequence: CASSPPGTGEETQYF. Here the CDR3 DNA reads TGTGCCAGCAGCCCCCCCGGGACAGGGGAAGAGACCCAGTACTTC.